Sequencing of this T cell receptor (beta chain) was carried out in a study of beta chain features in type 1 diabetes. All of the sorted populations showed purity greater than 95%. Findings of the study overall: There were fewer insertions and more deletions at the VDJ junctions of type 1 diabetes patients. A PCR bias possibly favoring shorter templates would apply equally to patients and controls. Type 1 diabetes patients showed a moderate but significant shortening of TCRB CDR3s in all four CD4+ subsets.

Expressed TCRB transcripts were sequenced because the entire RNA isolate underwent reverse transcription. Read counts averaged approximately 3.5 million for samples of naive, central memory and regulatory T cells. Profiling relied on immunoSEQ multiplex PCR, and the TCRdb table lists in-frame clones only, not all of them. Of about 190,000 clones in the sample, approximately 7.8% are singletons; the top ten hold about 0.9%. At least ten counts were recorded for this clone. Its specificity is not known. This receptor was taken from a middle-aged woman with type 1 diabetes. Sequencing input: central memory CD4+ T cells from blood.

This CDR3 is CASSYRGHGADTQYF. Written as DNA, the CDR3 is TGTGCCAGCAGCTACAGGGGGCACGGGGCAGATACGCAGTATTTT. The chain is built from TRBV7-3 and TRBJ2-3, with 9 positions matching TRBD1. Germline-derived CDR1 and CDR2 are SGHTA and FQGTGA. This CDR3 comprises 15 residues. Trimming took 4 bases from V and 4 from J; bases not matched to a gene: 6. Full variable domain (missing parts from reference TRBV7-3 and TRBJ2-3): GAGVSQTPSNKVTEKGKYVELRCDPISGHTALYWYRQSLGQGPEFLIYFQGTGAADDSGLPNDRFFAVRPEGSVSTLKIQRTERGDSAVYLCASSYRGHGADTQYFGPGTRLTVL.